This TCR beta chain was retrieved from a study of cytomegalovirus exposure and HLA in healthy donors. Study outcomes and limitations: In a later analysis, HLA-C alleles had the fewest associated TCRs, DRB1 alleles the most. V- and J-gene trimming in TCR beta was tied to a missense DCLRE1C variant by an analysis performed later. Rare sequences made up most TCRs, while some public TCRs were found in many donors.

The CDR3 length is 15 residues. Germline lookup yields CDR1 MNHEY and CDR2 SVGAGI. Comments on this clone: Its antigen is unidentified.

Primers for the PCR totalled 60 Vbeta and 13 Jbeta. The table came from immunoSEQ multiplex PCR; TCRdb's copy has only in-frame clones and leaves some out. The sample records some 130,000 clones, 79% being singletons. The source of this sequence is a man aged 35 to 55 in good health and CMV-seropositive. V usage is TRBV6-5 and J usage is TRBJ2-5; TRBD2 agrees at 7 bases. The J call may be wrong; the DNA end is better matched by TRBJ2-7. The sample comprised PBMCs. CDR3 nucleotide sequence: TGTGCCAGCAGTTACTTCGTAGCGGGCTCCTACGAGCAGTACTTC. It translates to CASSYFVAGSYEQYF.